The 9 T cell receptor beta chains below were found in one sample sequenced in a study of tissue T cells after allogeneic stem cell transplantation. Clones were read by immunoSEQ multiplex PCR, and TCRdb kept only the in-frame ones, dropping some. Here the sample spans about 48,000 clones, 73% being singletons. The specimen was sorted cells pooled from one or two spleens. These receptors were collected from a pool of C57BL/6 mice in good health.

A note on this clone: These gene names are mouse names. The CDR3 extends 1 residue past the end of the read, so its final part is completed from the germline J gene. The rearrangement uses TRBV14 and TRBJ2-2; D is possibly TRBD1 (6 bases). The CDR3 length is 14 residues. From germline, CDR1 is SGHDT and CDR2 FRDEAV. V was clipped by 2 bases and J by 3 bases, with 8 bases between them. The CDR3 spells CASSLAGDTGQLYF. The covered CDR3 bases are TGTGCCAGCAGTTTGGCAGGGGACACCGGGCAGCTCTAC.

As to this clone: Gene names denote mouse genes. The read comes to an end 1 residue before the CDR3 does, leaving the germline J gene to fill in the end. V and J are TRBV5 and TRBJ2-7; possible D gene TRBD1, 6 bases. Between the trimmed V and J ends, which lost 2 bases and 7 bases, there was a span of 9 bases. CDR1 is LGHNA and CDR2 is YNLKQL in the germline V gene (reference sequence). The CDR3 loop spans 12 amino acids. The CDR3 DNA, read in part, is TGTGCCAGCAGCCAACAGGGGTGGGAACAGTAC. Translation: CASSQQGWEQY. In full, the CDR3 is CASSQQGWEQYF.

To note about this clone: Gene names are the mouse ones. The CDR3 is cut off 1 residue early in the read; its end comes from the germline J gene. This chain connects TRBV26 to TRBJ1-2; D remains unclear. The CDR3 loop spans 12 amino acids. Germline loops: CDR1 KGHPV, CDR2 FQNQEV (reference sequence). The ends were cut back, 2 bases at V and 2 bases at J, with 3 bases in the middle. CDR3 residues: CASSLENSDYTF. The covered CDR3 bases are TGTGCCAGCAGTCTGGAGAACTCCGACTACACC.

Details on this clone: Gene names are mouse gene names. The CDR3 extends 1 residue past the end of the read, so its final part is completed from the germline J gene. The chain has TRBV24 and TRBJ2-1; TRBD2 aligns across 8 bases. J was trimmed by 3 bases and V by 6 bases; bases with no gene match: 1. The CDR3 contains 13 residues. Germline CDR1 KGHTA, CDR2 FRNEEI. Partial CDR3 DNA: TGTGCCAGCAGACTGGGGGTCTATGCTGAGCAGTTC. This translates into CASRLGVYAEQF. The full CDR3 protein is CASRLGVYAEQFF.

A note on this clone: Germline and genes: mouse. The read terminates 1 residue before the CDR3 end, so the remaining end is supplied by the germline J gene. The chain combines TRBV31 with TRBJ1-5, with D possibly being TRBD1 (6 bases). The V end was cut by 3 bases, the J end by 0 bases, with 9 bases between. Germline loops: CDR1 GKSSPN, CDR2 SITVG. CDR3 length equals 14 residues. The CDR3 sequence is CAWRGTYNNQAPLF. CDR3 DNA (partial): TGTGCCTGGAGGGGGACATATAACAACCAGGCTCCGCTT. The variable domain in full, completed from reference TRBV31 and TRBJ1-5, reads AQTIHQWPVAEIKAVGSPLSLGCTIKGKSSPNLYWYWQATGGTLQQLFYSITVGQVESVVQLNLSASRPKDDQFILSTEKLLLSHSGFYLCAWRGTYNNQAPLFGEGTRLSVL.

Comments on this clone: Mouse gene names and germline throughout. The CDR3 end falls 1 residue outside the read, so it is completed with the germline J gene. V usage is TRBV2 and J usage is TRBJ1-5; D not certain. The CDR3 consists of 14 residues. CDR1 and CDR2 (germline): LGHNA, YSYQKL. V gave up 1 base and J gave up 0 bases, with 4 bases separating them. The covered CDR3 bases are TGTGCCAGCAGCCAAGTGCATAACAACCAGGCTCCGCTT. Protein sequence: CASSQVHNNQAPL. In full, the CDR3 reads CASSQVHNNQAPLF. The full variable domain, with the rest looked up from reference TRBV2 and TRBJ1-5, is DPKIIQKPKYLVAVTGSEKILICEQYLGHNAMYWYRQSAKKPLEFMFSYSYQKLMDNQTASSRFQPQSSKKNHLDLQITALKPDDSATYFCASSQVHNNQAPLFGEGTRLSVL.

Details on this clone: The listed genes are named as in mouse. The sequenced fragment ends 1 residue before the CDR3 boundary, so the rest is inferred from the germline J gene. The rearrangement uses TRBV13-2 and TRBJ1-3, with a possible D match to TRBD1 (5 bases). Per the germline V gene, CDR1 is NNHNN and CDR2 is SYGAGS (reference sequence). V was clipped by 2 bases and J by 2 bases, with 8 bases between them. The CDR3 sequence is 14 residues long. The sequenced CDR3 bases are TGTGCCAGCGGTGAGAGGGGCGCTGGAAATACGCTCTAT. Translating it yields CASGERGAGNTLY. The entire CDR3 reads CASGERGAGNTLYF.

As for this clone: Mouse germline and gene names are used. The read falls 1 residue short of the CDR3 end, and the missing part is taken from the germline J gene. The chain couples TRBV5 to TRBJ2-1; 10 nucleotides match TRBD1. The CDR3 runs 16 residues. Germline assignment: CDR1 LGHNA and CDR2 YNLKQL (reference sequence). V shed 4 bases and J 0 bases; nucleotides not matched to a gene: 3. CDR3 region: CASSRQGADNYAEQFF. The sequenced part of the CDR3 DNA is TGTGCCAGCAGCCGACAGGGGGCTGATAACTATGCTGAGCAGTTC.

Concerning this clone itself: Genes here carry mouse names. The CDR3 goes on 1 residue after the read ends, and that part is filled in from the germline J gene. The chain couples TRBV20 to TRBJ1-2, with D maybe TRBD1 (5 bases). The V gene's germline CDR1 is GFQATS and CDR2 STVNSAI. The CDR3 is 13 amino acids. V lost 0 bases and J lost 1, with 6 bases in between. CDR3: CGARDGGNSDYTF. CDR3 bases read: TGTGGTGCTAGGGATGGGGGAAACTCCGACTACACC.